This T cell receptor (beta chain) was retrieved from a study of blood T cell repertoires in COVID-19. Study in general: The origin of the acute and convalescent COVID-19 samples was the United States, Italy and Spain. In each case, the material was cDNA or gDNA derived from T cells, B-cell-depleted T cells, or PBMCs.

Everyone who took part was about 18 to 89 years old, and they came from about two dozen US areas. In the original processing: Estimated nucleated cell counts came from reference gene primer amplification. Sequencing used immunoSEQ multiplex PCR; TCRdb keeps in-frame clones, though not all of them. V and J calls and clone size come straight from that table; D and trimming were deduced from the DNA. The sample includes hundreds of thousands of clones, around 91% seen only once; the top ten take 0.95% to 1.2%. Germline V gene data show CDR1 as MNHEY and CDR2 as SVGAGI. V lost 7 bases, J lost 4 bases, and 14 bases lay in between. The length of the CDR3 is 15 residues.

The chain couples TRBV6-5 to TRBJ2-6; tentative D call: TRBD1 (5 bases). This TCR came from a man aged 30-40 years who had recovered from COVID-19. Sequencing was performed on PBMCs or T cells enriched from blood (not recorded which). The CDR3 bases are TGTGCCAGCACCCCGTGGGGCGCGGGGGCCAACGTCCTGACTTTC. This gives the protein CASTPWGAGANVLTF.